A few counts support the clone carrying this T cell receptor (beta chain). Antigen: not known. V gave up 0 bases and J gave up 2 bases, with 10 bases separating them. Germline V lookup: CDR1 MNHNS, CDR2 SASEGT. CDR3 length: 15 amino acids. The record originates from a study of vaccination effects on CD4 cells after COVID-19. TCRdb's copy holds only in-frame clones and misses some; the assay was immunoSEQ multiplex PCR. This table has 71,000 or so clones, over 65% appearing once. Prior to sequencing, the ViraFEST assay stimulated PBMC with viral peptide pools, which expanded the antigen-specific CD4+ T cells. Having been cultured for 9 to 11 days, the cells underwent CD4+ T cell isolation. Nobody among the vaccine recipients had prior SARS-CoV-2 infection (nucleocapsid antibodies were negative).

The material sequenced was CD4+ T cells from PBMCs cultured with HCoV-OC43 spike peptides, taken before COVID-19 vaccination. Described subset: HCoV-OC43 spike overlapping peptide pool stimulation. This sequence joins TRBV6-1 and TRBJ1-2; the D gene is possibly TRBD1 (6 bases). The source is a human donor who received a COVID-19 vaccine. The CDR3 protein is CASSEAAGGNYGYTF. In DNA, the CDR3 is TGTGCCAGCAGTGAAGCTGCGGGGGGCAACTATGGCTACACCTTC.